This passage covers 19 T cell receptor beta chains from one sample sequenced in a study of cytomegalovirus exposure and HLA in healthy donors. Measured with immunoSEQ multiplex PCR; TCRdb has only the in-frame clones, and not every one. Of over 150,000 clones in the sample, approximately 86% were seen once. The sequenced material came from PBMCs. The receptor set was obtained from a man aged 18 to 29 in good health and CMV-seropositive.

This clone was detected only once. The J gene is TRBJ2-7, the V gene TRBV5-5, with 7 nucleotides matching TRBD1. CDR3 length: 15 residues. After removal of 5 bases from V and 3 bases from J, the junction contained 11 bases not matched to a gene. From germline, CDR1 is SGHKS and CDR2 YYEKEE (reference sequence). The CDR3 region is CASSRDSPEIYEQYF. In nucleotides, the CDR3 is TGTGCCAGCAGTAGGGACAGTCCGGAGATCTACGAGCAGTACTTC.

V and J are TRBV5-8 and TRBJ2-6; possibly TRBD2 for D (7 bases). Trimming took 7 bases from V and 2 from J, leaving 19 bases between them. Looked up from germline, CDR1 is SGHTS and CDR2 is YDEGEE. CDR3 length: 17 amino acids. The CDR3, as DNA: TGTGCCAGCGTCCCACTGGGGGGGCTTACTGGGGCCAACGTCCTGACTTTC. Translation gives CASVPLGGLTGANVLTF.

The rearrangement links TRBV5-4 to TRBJ2-5, with D unresolved. This CDR3 is built from 14 residues. From germline, CDR1 is SGHNT and CDR2 YYREEE (reference sequence). Trimming removed 1 base at V and 1 base at J, with 8 bases between. In DNA, the CDR3 is TGTGCCAGCAGCTTGCATGTCAGCCAAGAGACCCAGTACTTC. As protein: CASSLHVSQETQYF.

This sequence joins TRBV5-1 and TRBJ2-5; 8 bases align to TRBD2. Per the germline V gene, CDR1 is SGHRS and CDR2 is YFSETQ. The ends lost 4 bases at V and 5 bases at J; junction bases unmatched: 7. The CDR3 sequence is 14 residues long. The chain's CDR3 is CASSPGGGYETQYF. CDR3 nucleotides: TGCGCCAGCAGCCCGGGGGGGGGCTATGAGACCCAGTACTTC.

The chain joins TRBV29-1 to TRBJ2-7; 8 bases match TRBD1. Germline V gene sequence: CDR1 SQVTM, CDR2 ANQGSEA. The CDR3 length is 14 residues. V was clipped by 6 bases and J by 0 bases; unmatched bases: 7. The CDR3 spells CSVPGQGNSYEQYF. DNA for the CDR3: TGCAGCGTCCCCGGACAGGGAAACTCCTACGAGCAGTACTTC.

V and J are TRBV4-2 and TRBJ2-4, with 11 nucleotides matching TRBD2. V shed 2 bases and J 0 bases; nucleotides not matched to a gene: 0. The CDR3 runs 16 residues. Looked up from germline, CDR1 is LGHNA and CDR2 is YNFKEQ. The chain's CDR3 is CASSQTSGGAKNIQYF. DNA for the CDR3: TGTGCCAGCAGCCAAACTAGCGGGGGAGCCAAAAACATTCAGTACTTC.

The CDR3 bases are TGCAGCGTTGAAAACAGGAATGAGCAGTTCTTC. Translation gives CSVENRNEQFF. The chain uses TRBV29-1 and TRBJ2-1, with TRBD1 as a possible D gene (5 bases). From germline, CDR1 is SQVTM and CDR2 ANQGSEA. Between the trimmed V and J ends, which lost 2 bases and 7 bases, there was a span of 6 bases. This CDR3 has 11 residues.

The V gene is TRBV5-4, the J gene TRBJ2-5; D unresolved. The CDR3 sequence is 14 residues long. Trimming took 1 base from V and 5 from J, leaving 12 bases between them. Germline-derived CDR1 and CDR2 are SGHNT and YYREEE (reference sequence). The CDR3 spells CASSLPPPLETQYF. The DNA for the CDR3 is TGTGCCAGCAGCTTGCCCCCTCCTTTGGAGACCCAGTACTTC. The complete variable domain, with remaining parts taken from reference TRBV5-4 and TRBJ2-5, reads ETGVTQSPTHLIKTRGQQVTLRCSSQSGHNTVSWYQQALGQGPQFIFQYYREEENGRGNFPPRFSGLQFPNYSSELNVNALELDDSALYLCASSLPPPLETQYFGPGTRLLVL.

CDR3 amino acids: CASTSLRGARLDYGYTF. DNA of the CDR3: TGTGCCAGTACCTCCCTCCGCGGGGCCCGGCTCGATTATGGCTACACCTTC. This sequence joins TRBV19 and TRBJ1-2, with a possible D match to TRBD1 (5 bases). This CDR3 is built from 17 residues. The germline gives CDR1 LNHDA, CDR2 SQIVND (reference sequence). The V gene lost 7 bases and the J gene lost 5 bases, with 26 bases spanning the gap.

The chain employs TRBV30 and TRBJ1-5, with 8 bases that match TRBD1. V shed 2 bases, J shed 2 bases, and the junction held 8 bases outside the gene matches. This CDR3 has 16 residues. Germline CDR1 is GTSNPN and CDR2 is SVGIG (reference sequence). The DNA of the CDR3 is TGTGCCTGGAGTAGTACCGGGACAGGCGGCAATCAGCCCCAGCATTTT. It codes for CAWSSTGTGGNQPQHF.

J is TRBJ2-1 and V is TRBV2; 12 bases agree with TRBD2. The CDR3 totals 16 residues. The germline CDR1 and CDR2 sequences are SNHLY and FYNNEI. The V and J ends lost 3 bases and 1 base, in that order; junction bases with no gene match: 1. CDR3 DNA: TGTGCCAGCAGTGAGACTAGCGGGAGTTCCTACAATGAGCAGTTCTTC. Translated, it gives CASSETSGSSYNEQFF.

The CDR3 protein is CASSPAVAGNTIYF. CDR3 DNA sequence: TGTGCCAGCAGCCCTGCTGTAGCTGGAAACACCATATATTTT. This rearrangement joins TRBV7-9 to TRBJ1-3; D gene unclear. There are 14 residues in the CDR3. CDR1 is SEHNR and CDR2 is FQNEAQ in the germline V gene (reference sequence). Trimming pared 5 bases from V and 2 bases from J, leaving 10 bases between. Using reference TRBV7-9 and TRBJ1-3 for the parts outside the CDR3, the full variable domain is DTGVSQNPRHKITKRGQNVTFRCDPISEHNRLYWYRQTLGQGPEFLTYFQNEAQLEKSRLLSDRFSAERPKGSFSTLEIQRTEQGDSAMYLCASSPAVAGNTIYFGEGSWLTVV.

This rearrangement joins TRBV4-1 to TRBJ2-1, with D perhaps matching TRBD1 (6 bases). Trimming shortened V by 7 bases and J by 2 bases, and 12 bases separated the two germline ends. The CDR3 contains 14 residues. CDR1 is MGHRA and CDR2 is YSYEKL in the germline V gene. CDR3 in DNA: TGCGCCAGCACATGGGGGCTTGCCTACAATGAGCAGTTCTTC. Protein product: CASTWGLAYNEQFF.

The gene calls are TRBV9 and TRBJ2-7; a possible D gene is TRBD2 (6 bases). The V and J ends lost 0 bases and 2 bases respectively, with 12 bases between them. Germline V lookup: CDR1 SGDLS, CDR2 YYNGEE. The CDR3 loop spans 15 amino acids. The CDR3 bases are TGTGCCAGCAGCGTAGGTGGGAGGACCCCCTACGAGCAGTACTTC. It yields the protein CASSVGGRTPYEQYF.

The chain links TRBV6-6 to TRBJ2-6, with 12 bases identical to TRBD2. J lost 3 bases, V lost 8 bases, and 2 bases had no gene match. CDR3 length: 15 residues. The germline V gene has CDR1 MNHNY and CDR2 SVGAGI (reference sequence). The CDR3 DNA is TGTGCCAGCTCGGGACTAGCGGGTGGGGCCAACGTCCTGACTTTC. It specifies CASSGLAGGANVLTF.

This CDR3 is CASSLGFQGIGEQYF. CDR3 nucleotide sequence: TGTGCCAGCAGCTTAGGTTTCCAGGGAATAGGCGAGCAGTACTTC. V is TRBV11-2 and J is TRBJ2-7; weak D call: TRBD1 (5 bases). The CDR3 extends over 15 amino acids. Germline-derived CDR1 and CDR2 are SGHAT and FQNNGV. The V and J ends lost 1 base and 6 bases respectively, with 16 bases between them.

V is TRBV11-2 and J is TRBJ2-7; perhaps TRBD2 as D (6 bases). The CDR3 contains 16 residues. Trimming stripped 1 base from V and 1 base from J, with 14 bases between. Per germline, CDR1 SGHAT and CDR2 FQNNGV. In nucleotides, the CDR3 is TGTGCCAGCAGCTTAGTAGACTCAGGAGGGTCCTACGAGCAGTACTTC. Translating gives CASSLVDSGGSYEQYF.

V gene TRBV6-1 combines with J gene TRBJ1-1; D is undetermined. The CDR3 extends over 14 amino acids. CDR1 is MNHNS and CDR2 is SASEGT in the germline V gene. With 4 bases removed from V and 1 base from J, the gap between germline ends came to 10 bases. The CDR3 bases are TGTGCCAGCAGTGCCTTTGAGGGGAACACTGAAGCTTTCTTT. It is translated as CASSAFEGNTEAFF.

This sequence joins TRBV19 and TRBJ2-5; D is undetermined. The V gene lost 5 bases and the J gene lost 5 bases, with 12 bases spanning the gap. CDR3 length: 13 residues. Germline V lookup: CDR1 LNHDA, CDR2 SQIVND (reference sequence). CDR3 region: CASSGALVETQYF. CDR3 coding DNA: TGTGCCAGTAGTGGCGCGCTAGTTGAGACCCAGTACTTC.